This passage covers 8 T cell receptor beta chains from one sample sequenced in a study of cytomegalovirus exposure and HLA in healthy donors. Primers for the PCR totalled 60 Vbeta and 13 Jbeta. The method was immunoSEQ multiplex PCR; TCRdb's version includes in-frame clones alone and lacks a portion of them. In the table there are approximately 95,000 clones, about four fifths of which are singletons. Sequencing was performed on PBMCs. Source of these receptors: a man between 18 and 35 years old in good health and CMV-seropositive.

The CDR3 sequence is CAWSVLGGGTDTQYF. The CDR3 DNA reads as TGTGCCTGGAGTGTACTGGGCGGGGGAACAGATACGCAGTATTTT. J is TRBJ2-3 and V is TRBV30; TRBD2 agrees at 7 bases. The CDR3 sequence is 15 residues long. Trimming at V came to 0 bases and at J to 3 bases, leaving 6 bases not matched to a gene. Germline V gene data show CDR1 as GTSNPN and CDR2 as SVGIG (reference sequence).

The V call is TRBV7-2, the J call TRBJ1-2; 7 bases map to TRBD1. Germline CDR1 and CDR2: SGHTA and FQGNSA. V shed 6 bases, J shed 4 bases, and the junction held 8 bases outside the gene matches. The CDR3 is 14 amino acids. The CDR3 loop reads CASSHTGTAYGYTF. The DNA of the CDR3 is TGTGCCAGCAGTCATACCGGGACAGCCTATGGCTACACCTTC.

This clone was seen a few times. This chain uses TRBV5-1 with TRBJ2-5; 8 bases line up with TRBD2. From germline, CDR1 is SGHRS and CDR2 YFSETQ. The CDR3 extends over 16 amino acids. The V gene end was trimmed by 2 bases and the J gene end by 4 bases; junction bases not matched to a gene: 10. The CDR3 reads CASSLGDSGVLETQYF. CDR3 in DNA: TGCGCCAGCAGCTTAGGCGATAGCGGGGTTTTAGAGACCCAGTACTTC.

The chain recombines TRBV19 with TRBJ2-7; no clear D. This CDR3 is built from 11 residues. Germline V gives CDR1 LNHDA, CDR2 SQIVND (reference sequence). V was clipped by 5 bases and J by 3 bases, with 5 bases between them. The CDR3 spells CASSPGYEQYF. DNA of the CDR3: TGTGCCAGTAGTCCGGGCTACGAGCAGTACTTC.

V and J are TRBV30 and TRBJ2-1, with 9 bases that match TRBD1. Germline CDR1 GTSNPN, CDR2 SVGIG (reference sequence). Losses at the gene ends were 5 bases for V and 14 bases for J; bases not matched to a gene: 7. The CDR3 sequence is 11 residues long. The CDR3 region is CAWGVDRGEFF. Here the CDR3 DNA reads TGTGCCTGGGGGGTCGACAGGGGGGAGTTCTTC.

This rearrangement joins TRBV9 to TRBJ2-1; TRBD2 agrees at 8 bases. After removal of 0 bases from V and 1 base from J, the junction contained 12 bases not matched to a gene. The CDR3 sequence is 19 residues long. CDR1 and CDR2 from the germline V gene are SGDLS and YYNGEE. This CDR3 reads CASSVGPLRAGGSYNEQFF. CDR3 nucleotides: TGTGCCAGCAGCGTAGGGCCTCTAAGGGCGGGGGGATCCTACAATGAGCAGTTCTTC.

This chain joins TRBV5-3 and TRBJ2-1, with D unresolved. TRBV5-3 is assigned to the ORF class and has an uncertain function. The length of the CDR3 is 17 residues. V lost 0 bases and J 4 bases, leaving 17 bases between the germline ends. The chain's CDR3 is CARSLATSSPEYNEQFF. The CDR3 DNA is TGTGCCAGAAGCTTGGCCACATCCAGCCCGGAGTACAATGAGCAGTTCTTC.

The rearrangement uses TRBV19 and TRBJ2-2; D might be TRBD1 (6 bases). This CDR3 has 13 residues. V lost 10 bases and J lost 2, with 11 bases in between. Germline V gene sequence: CDR1 LNHDA, CDR2 SQIVND (reference sequence). The CDR3 DNA is TGTGCCACAAAGGGGGTTAACACCGGGGAGCTGTTTTTT. It specifies CATKGVNTGELFF.